Included here is one TCR beta chain sequence, with context. Antigen: not known. This sample was included in a study of neoadjuvant anti-PD-1 for oral cavity cancer. Clones were sequenced by immunoSEQ multiplex PCR, and TCRdb holds only the in-frame ones, with some missing. The data show thousands of clones, with around 77% seen just once and around 3.1% held by the top ten. Germline V gene lookup returns CDR1 MNHEY and CDR2 SVGAGI. The CDR3 is 15 amino acids. Trimming removed 4 bases from V and 4 bases from J; junction bases left unmatched: 4. Study-wide results and caveats: Treg/Th17 ratio rose with pretreatment blood and fell with post-treatment tumor TCRbeta clonality.

Stage II-IVA oral cavity squamous cell carcinoma was new and untreated by systemic or radiation therapy. The patients had HPV-negative, locally advanced oral cavity squamous cell carcinoma. The chain uses TRBV6-5 and TRBJ1-2, with 12 nucleotides matching TRBD1. Sequencing was performed on PBMCs, taken before nivolumab (anti-PD-1) treatment. This TCR derives from a person aged 35-79 years with oral cavity squamous cell carcinoma. The CDR3 DNA sequence: TGTGCCAGCAGTTCGGGACAGGGGGCGGCCTATGGCTACACCTTC. Its protein product is CASSSGQGAAYGYTF.